The clone carrying this T cell receptor beta chain was found a few times. Its antigen is currently unknown. Isolated RNA was reverse transcribed in full, so expressed TCRB transcripts were sequenced. Assay: immunoSEQ multiplex PCR; the TCRdb copy retains only in-frame clones and omits some. The sample has 130,000 or so clones; less than 20% are singletons. These data originate in a study of beta chain features in type 1 diabetes. Whole-study context: Similarity in age, gender and cell yields was seen between patients and healthy donors.

V lost 9 bases and J 0 bases, leaving 11 bases between the germline ends. Germline CDR1 SGHTA, CDR2 FQGNSA. This CDR3 is built from 13 residues. Study-wide results and limits: For Type 1 diabetes patients, all four CD4+ subsets carried TCRB CDR3s that were moderately but significantly shorter.

The sequence was collected from a man aged 25 to 40 with type 1 diabetes. The sample taken for sequencing was central memory CD4+ T cells from blood. The chain links TRBV7-2 to TRBJ1-1; D is possibly TRBD1 (5 bases). This chain's CDR3 is CASRQNMNTEAFF. CDR3 in DNA: TGTGCCAGTAGACAGAACATGAACACTGAAGCTTTCTTT.